What follows describes a single TCR beta chain. At one boundary the junction diverges from the germline segment, which might be a read error. Germline-derived CDR1 and CDR2 are MNHNS and SASEGT. There are 13 residues in the CDR3. TCR beta cDNA was reverse-transcribed from 400 to 500 ng of total RNA. The reaction used a constant-region primer and ProtoScript II reverse transcriptase. Each TCR beta library was derived from three nested multiplex PCR rounds that employed slightly modified ARM-PCR. Use of TRBV1-TRBV30 forward primers with a C-beta reverse primer characterized the first two PCR rounds, which lasted around 11 cycles each. TCRdb re-derived calls from the multiplex PCR reads in MiXCR, one entry per CDR3 protein. The sample yields 75,000 to 80,000 distinct CDR3 sequences, about 75% seen once. Unsorted bulk tissue (roughly 19-31 mg) underwent RNA and DNA co-extraction. The data belong to a study of tumor-infiltrating lymphocytes in primary liver carcinoma.

The clonotype was recovered from a man aged 35 to 55 with primary liver carcinoma and hepatitis B virus infection. This chain joins TRBV6-1 and TRBJ1-2; no firm D call. Sample: tumor-adjacent normal liver tissue. DNA of the CDR3: TGTGCCAACAGTGACCTAGAGCACTATGGCTACACCTTC. Its protein is CANSDLEHYGYTF.